Following are 25 T cell receptor beta chains from one sample sequenced in a study of shared clonotypes between healthy human individuals. Naive CD8 cells lacked CD45RO and underwent positive selection for CCR7, leaving out terminally differentiated effector memory CD45RA+ cells. Assay used: immunoSEQ multiplex PCR; TCRdb lists only in-frame clones, some missing. The sample lists about 820,000 clones, approximately 92% occurring once. Sequencing was performed on naive CD8+ T cells sorted from blood. All receptors derive from a man in his thirties or forties in good health.

This sequence joins TRBV7-8 and TRBJ1-1; 7 positions agree with TRBD1. The CDR3 is 16 amino acids. Germline trimming cut 1 base from V and 5 bases from J; bases unmatched to any gene: 10. Germline lookup yields CDR1 SGHVS and CDR2 FQNEAQ. The CDR3 is CASSLGQGEGRTEAFF. CDR3 bases: TGTGCCAGCAGCTTAGGCCAGGGGGAGGGACGGACTGAAGCTTTCTTT.

The CDR3 is CASRPRREDVETQYF. DNA for the CDR3: TGTGCCAGCAGGCCCCGTAGAGAGGACGTGGAGACCCAGTACTTC. This chain joins TRBV28 and TRBJ2-5, with no clear D. The germline V gene encodes CDR1 MDHEN and CDR2 SYDVKM. The CDR3 loop spans 15 amino acids. V lost 6 bases and J 5 bases, leaving 19 bases between the germline ends.

This chain joins TRBV5-6 and TRBJ2-1; TRBD2 matches at 9 bases. Trimming at V came to 2 bases and at J to 4 bases, leaving 10 bases not matched to a gene. CDR3 length: 17 amino acids. The germline V gene encodes CDR1 SGHDT and CDR2 YYEEEE. Here the CDR3 reads CASSFLAGLIIYNEQFF. In nucleotides, the CDR3 is TGTGCCAGCAGCTTCCTAGCGGGACTGATTATATACAATGAGCAGTTCTTC.

This chain links TRBV9 with TRBJ2-7; TRBD2 matches at 14 bases. The CDR3 is 15 amino acids. Germline V gene data show CDR1 as SGDLS and CDR2 as YYNGEE. With V trimmed by 3 bases and J by 5 bases, 4 bases remained unmatched. This CDR3 is CASSAGTSGRNEQYF. The CDR3 nucleotides read TGTGCCAGCAGCGCCGGGACTAGCGGGAGAAACGAGCAGTACTTC.

The chain has TRBV6-5 and TRBJ1-1; maybe TRBD1 (5 bases). CDR1 and CDR2 (germline): MNHEY, SVGAGI. This CDR3 comprises 12 residues. Trimming cost V 8 bases and J 6 bases, with 13 bases left between them. CDR3 residues: CASWGIPPEAFF. Written as DNA, the CDR3 is TGTGCCAGCTGGGGGATCCCCCCTGAAGCTTTCTTT.

CDR3 sequence (DNA): TGTGCCAGCAGGGGGGAGGATGAGCAGTTCTTC. Translating gives CASRGEDEQFF. The rearrangement joins TRBV9 to TRBJ2-1; perhaps TRBD2 as D (6 bases). Deletions cut 5 bases from V and 8 bases from J, with 8 bases between. The germline gives CDR1 SGDLS, CDR2 YYNGEE. There are 11 residues in the CDR3.

The chain carries TRBV29-1 and TRBJ2-3, with D possibly TRBD1 on 5 matching bases. The CDR3 totals 13 residues. Germline CDR1 is SQVTM and CDR2 is ANQGSEA. V was pared by 5 bases and J by 7 bases, with 16 bases between. The CDR3 region has the DNA TGCAGCGTTAATGATGGGGCGATTAATACGCAGTATTTT. Translated, it gives CSVNDGAINTQYF.

This clone appeared a single time. V is TRBV27 and J is TRBJ1-1; weak D call: TRBD1 (5 bases). This CDR3 is built from 14 residues. V was pared by 6 bases and J by 6 bases, with 17 bases between. Germline V gene data show CDR1 as MNHEY and CDR2 as SMNVEV (reference sequence). The CDR3 spells CASSPQTVAAEAFF. The CDR3 region has the DNA TGTGCCAGCAGCCCTCAGACAGTGGCCGCTGAAGCTTTCTTT.

This rearrangement joins TRBV27 to TRBJ2-1; D is undetermined. Trimming took 5 bases from V and 0 from J, leaving 11 bases between them. Germline values: CDR1 MNHEY, CDR2 SMNVEV (reference sequence). CDR3 length: 15 residues. CDR3 loop: CASSLSVYSYNEQFF. The CDR3 coding sequence is TGTGCCAGCAGTCTGAGCGTCTACTCCTACAATGAGCAGTTCTTC.

This chain links TRBV27 with TRBJ1-4; possible D gene TRBD1, 5 bases. CDR1 and CDR2 (germline): MNHEY, SMNVEV (reference sequence). The CDR3 has 16 residues. The ends were cut back, 4 bases at V and 8 bases at J, with 20 bases in the middle. The CDR3 DNA is TGTGCCAGCAGTTCCCAAACAGGATTCGATGGAGAAAAACTGTTTTTT. As protein: CASSSQTGFDGEKLFF.

The chain couples TRBV13 to TRBJ2-3; possible D gene TRBD2, 5 bases. The ends were cut back, 4 bases at V and 0 bases at J, with 11 bases in the middle. The germline V gene has CDR1 PRHDT and CDR2 FYEKMQ (reference sequence). This CDR3 is 15 amino acids long. CDR3: CASSSRVASTDTQYF. In nucleotides, the CDR3 is TGTGCCAGCAGCTCGAGGGTAGCTAGCACAGATACGCAGTATTTT. Combining the CDR3 with reference TRBV13 and TRBJ2-3 gives the whole variable domain AAGVIQSPRHLIKEKRETATLKCYPIPRHDTVYWYQQGPGQDPQFLISFYEKMQSDKGSIPDRFSAQQFSDYHSELNMSSLELGDSALYFCASSSRVASTDTQYFGPGTRLTVL.

The gene calls are TRBV11-2 and TRBJ2-7, with D possibly being TRBD2 (5 bases). Germline CDR1 SGHAT, CDR2 FQNNGV. Trimming removed 5 bases at V and 7 bases at J, with 12 bases between. The length of the CDR3 is 12 residues. In DNA form, the CDR3 reads TGTGCCAGCAGCAGCGGCAGCGTAGAGCAGTACTTC. Encoded protein: CASSSGSVEQYF.

The gene calls are TRBV27 and TRBJ2-7, with 12 bases fitting TRBD2. Trimming removed 5 bases from V and 6 bases from J; junction bases left unmatched: 5. From germline, CDR1 is MNHEY and CDR2 SMNVEV (reference sequence). This CDR3 region has 14 residues. CDR3 sequence (DNA): TGTGCCAGCAGTAAAGGACTAGCGGGACTCGAGCAGTACTTC. It specifies CASSKGLAGLEQYF.

This chain links TRBV6-1 with TRBJ2-2; no clear D. This CDR3 has 14 residues. V lost 10 bases and J lost 0, with 12 bases in between. Per germline, CDR1 MNHNS and CDR2 SASEGT. CDR3 loop: CAIPWVSNTGELFF. The CDR3 DNA reads TGTGCCATCCCGTGGGTATCGAACACCGGGGAGCTGTTTTTT.

Note on this clone: Germline is not matched at one junction end, which may reflect a read error. The chain is built from TRBV15 and TRBJ2-1; TRBD2 is a possible D gene (7 bases). Germline CDR1 is LNHNV and CDR2 is YYDKDF (reference sequence). This CDR3 is 15 amino acids long. CDR3: CATTRRGGSYNEQFF. The CDR3 DNA follows: TGTGCCACCACCAGAAGGGGGGGCTCCTACAATGAGCAGTTCTTC.

The genes are TRBV29-1 and TRBJ2-7; D assignment may be TRBD1 or TRBD2 (5 bases each). The V and J ends lost 4 bases and 3 bases respectively, with 19 bases between them. Per germline, CDR1 SQVTM and CDR2 ANQGSEA. The CDR3 extends over 15 amino acids. The CDR3 region has the DNA TGCAGCGTTGCAATAAACCCGGGACCTGGCTACGAGCAGTACTTC. Its protein product is CSVAINPGPGYEQYF.

V gene TRBV10-3 combines with J gene TRBJ2-5; D not resolved. Per the germline V gene, CDR1 is ENHRY and CDR2 is SYGVKD. The CDR3 extends over 18 amino acids. V was trimmed by 3 bases and J by 0 bases, leaving 20 bases between them. The CDR3 nucleotides are TGTGCCATCAGTGATCTTAGGTTGGCAGGCAGCAACCAAGAGACCCAGTACTTC. Amino acids: CAISDLRLAGSNQETQYF.

This rearrangement joins TRBV9 to TRBJ2-3; D is perhaps TRBD2 (6 bases). From germline, CDR1 is SGDLS and CDR2 YYNGEE. The CDR3 is made up of 15 amino acids. V was cut by 6 bases and J by 4 bases, with 18 bases left in between. The CDR3 coding sequence is TGTGCCAGCACCATCCCCCCGGGAGATTCAGATACGCAGTATTTT. Its translation is CASTIPPGDSDTQYF.

The genes are TRBV5-6 and TRBJ2-3; no clear D gene. The V end was cut by 0 bases, the J end by 3 bases, with 11 bases between. Germline V gives CDR1 SGHDT, CDR2 YYEEEE. This CDR3 is 15 amino acids long. In nucleotides, the CDR3 is TGTGCCAGCAGCTTGGTGGGGATTTTAACAGATACGCAGTATTTT. Amino acid sequence: CASSLVGILTDTQYF. Variable domain in full (rest from reference TRBV5-6 and TRBJ2-3): DAGVTQSPTHLIKTRGQQVTLRCSPKSGHDTVSWYQQALGQGPQFIFQYYEEEERQRGNFPDRFSGHQFPNYSSELNVNALLLGDSALYLCASSLVGILTDTQYFGPGTRLTVL.

The chain employs TRBV4-3 and TRBJ2-7; 9 bases align to TRBD2. Germline-derived CDR1 and CDR2 are LGHNA and YSLEER. The CDR3 is made up of 15 amino acids. Trimming removed 2 bases from V and 3 bases from J; junction bases left unmatched: 5. CDR3 sequence: CASSQPLAGIYEQYF. The DNA of the CDR3 is TGCGCCAGCAGCCAACCCCTAGCGGGGATCTACGAGCAGTACTTC.

This chain joins TRBV7-2 and TRBJ2-7, with 11 bases aligning to TRBD2. Trimming removed 2 bases from V and 5 bases from J; junction bases left unmatched: 5. There are 15 residues in the CDR3. The germline V gene has CDR1 SGHTA and CDR2 FQGNSA. CDR3 nucleotide sequence: TGTGCCAGCAGCTTACGTAGCGGGAGGGCCCACGAGCAGTACTTC. This encodes CASSLRSGRAHEQYF. Using reference TRBV7-2 and TRBJ2-7 for the parts outside the CDR3, the full variable domain is GAGVSQSPSNKVTEKGKDVELRCDPISGHTALYWYRQSLGQGLEFLIYFQGNSAPDKSGLPSDRFSAERTGGSVSTLTIQRTQQEDSAVYLCASSLRSGRAHEQYFGPGTRLTVT.

J is TRBJ2-3 and V is TRBV7-6, with TRBD2 identical over 8 bases. This CDR3 comprises 14 residues. V was clipped by 5 bases and J by 1 base; unmatched bases: 2. CDR1 is SGHVS and CDR2 is FNYEAQ in the germline V gene. For the CDR3, the DNA is TGTGCCAGCAGCCAGACTAGCGGCACAGATACGCAGTATTTT. It codes for CASSQTSGTDTQYF. Full variable domain (remainder filled in from reference TRBV7-6 and TRBJ2-3): GAGVSQSPRYKVTKRGQDVALRCDPISGHVSLYWYRQALGQGPEFLTYFNYEAQQDKSGLPNDRFSAERPEGSISTLTIQRTEQRDSAMYRCASSQTSGTDTQYFGPGTRLTVL.

This chain links TRBV7-9 with TRBJ2-7; 10 bases agree with TRBD1. Germline V CDR1 and CDR2: SEHNR, FQNEAQ (reference sequence). The CDR3 extends over 14 amino acids. The ends lost 6 bases at V and 4 bases at J; junction bases unmatched: 6. The CDR3 bases are TGTGCCAGCAGGCCGGGACAGGGGCTTTACGAGCAGTACTTC. Protein: CASRPGQGLYEQYF.

The chain combines TRBV7-3 with TRBJ2-1; TRBD2 matches at 7 bases. V trimming: 5 bases; J trimming: 6 bases; junction bases outside the gene matches: 16. Germline CDR1 is SGHTA and CDR2 is FQGTGA. The CDR3 contains 17 residues. CDR3 residues: CASSEGSRDYSGNEQFF. The CDR3 nucleotides read TGTGCCAGCAGCGAGGGGTCTCGGGACTACTCGGGCAATGAGCAGTTCTTC.

The gene calls are TRBV19 and TRBJ2-3; 9 nucleotides agree with TRBD2. Trimming took 5 bases from V and 5 from J; bases not matched to a gene: 5. The CDR3 runs to 14 residues. Germline-derived CDR1 and CDR2 are LNHDA and SQIVND (reference sequence). Here the CDR3 reads CASSGIAGVDTQYF. The CDR3 DNA sequence: TGTGCCAGTAGTGGCATAGCGGGAGTAGATACGCAGTATTTT.